These T cell receptor beta chains were read from a single sample in a study of cytomegalovirus exposure and HLA in healthy donors. Sequenced by immunoSEQ multiplex PCR; TCRdb stores in-frame clones only, minus some. The profile covers roughly 160,000 clones, with 82% appearing a single time and around a tenth taken by the ten largest. Sequencing was performed on PBMCs. The receptors derive from a man in his fifties or sixties in good health and CMV-seropositive. Both conserved end residues are part of each CDR3. A D gene is named only where the DNA matches it firmly.

CDR3aa	CDR3nt	j_gene	v_gene	d_gene
CASSLLDNSGNTIYF	TGTGCCAGCAGTTTGTTGGACAACTCTGGAAACACCATATATTTT	TRBJ1-3	TRBV28	NA
CAWSEDRGQDNEQFF	TGTGCCTGGAGTGAGGACAGGGGGCAGGACAATGAGCAGTTCTTC	TRBJ2-1	TRBV30	TRBD1
CASSPPGQGAREQYF	TGTGCCAGCTCACCACCGGGACAGGGGGCACGAGAGCAGTACTTC	TRBJ2-7	TRBV18	TRBD1
CASSQTSAAEGEAFF	TGTGCCAGCAGTCAAACATCCGCGGCAGAGGGTGAAGCTTTCTTT	TRBJ1-1	TRBV27	NA
CASSLDGRGDTEAFF	TGCGCCAGCAGCTTGGATGGCAGGGGGGACACTGAAGCTTTCTTT	TRBJ1-1	TRBV5-1	TRBD1
CASRGLGYEQYF	TGTGCCAGCCGGGGACTAGGCTACGAGCAGTACTTC	TRBJ2-7	TRBV27	TRBD2
CASSPRSARESVYEQYF	TGTGCCAGCAGCCCGCGGTCGGCCAGGGAATCAGTCTACGAGCAGTACTTC	TRBJ2-7	TRBV7-2	NA
CASSSQGANQPQHF	TGTGCCAGCAGCTCCCAGGGGGCCAATCAGCCCCAGCATTTT	TRBJ1-5	TRBV7-6	TRBD1
CASSSSGGKQYF	TGTGCCAGCAGTTCGTCGGGAGGCAAGCAGTACTTC	TRBJ2-7	TRBV28	TRBD2
CASSIYGERLGYNEQFF	TGTGCCAGTAGTATCTATGGGGAGAGACTAGGATACAATGAGCAGTTCTTC	TRBJ2-1	TRBV19	NA
CASLNGYTEAFF	TGTGCCAGCCTAAACGGTTACACTGAAGCTTTCTTT	TRBJ1-1	TRBV7-9	NA
CSVELGGGLVGELFF	TGCAGCGTTGAGCTCGGGGGGGGTCTGGTCGGGGAGCTGTTTTTT	TRBJ2-2	TRBV29-1	TRBD2